The entry below describes one TCR beta chain. Its antigen is currently unknown. These data come from a study of cytomegalovirus exposure and HLA in healthy donors. Whole-study findings and limits: Across donors, most TCRs were seen rarely, yet some public ones were widespread. In vitro assays verified that a few CMV-associated chains recognized CMV antigens specifically. Researchers catalogued some 160 TCR beta chains as cytomegalovirus-associated.

These donors were members of the roughly 130-subject validation cohort, a group separate from the approximately 700-subject first cohort. Trimming took 3 bases from V and 4 from J; bases not matched to a gene: 4. Germline loops: CDR1 SGHTA, CDR2 FQGNSA. The CDR3 contains 15 residues. Method: immunoSEQ multiplex PCR; TCRdb's copy keeps in-frame clones and lacks some. The repertoire consists of roughly 300,000 clones, with roughly 85% occurring once and the leading ten covering about 0.91%. J is TRBJ2-1 and V is TRBV7-2; TRBD1 matches at 9 bases. Source material: PBMCs. This receptor was taken from a woman aged 18 to 35 in good health and CMV-seronegative. This chain's CDR3 is CASSLGTGSYNEQFF. DNA of the CDR3: TGTGCCAGCAGCTTGGGGACAGGGTCTTACAATGAGCAGTTCTTC.